This T cell receptor (beta chain) was recovered during a study of identical twins. MiXCR, run by TCRdb on the 5' RACE reads, gives a single entry per CDR3 protein. The sample lists 350,000 to 450,000 distinct CDR3 sequences; around a sixth were seen once. V trimming: 2 bases; J trimming: 3 bases; junction bases outside the gene matches: 5. This CDR3 is 15 amino acids long. Germline CDR1 and CDR2: MGHDK and SYGVNS. The sequence derives from a man aged 45-65 years in good health. The V call is TRBV25-1, the J call TRBJ1-2, with 8 bases fitting TRBD1. Sequencing used naive T cells sorted from blood. CDR3: CASSEGRGRHYGYTF. The CDR3 nucleotides read TGTGCCAGCAGTGAAGGCAGGGGGCGTCACTATGGCTACACCTTC.